This T cell receptor (beta chain) was captured by sequencing in a study of identical twins. Study results and limitations: Rather than following the same donors, the conclusions depended on cross-sectional statistical analysis.

Germline V CDR1 and CDR2: SEHNR, FQNEAQ (reference sequence). Trimming removed 5 bases from V and 8 bases from J, with 12 bases in between. This CDR3 has 12 residues. Via MiXCR, TCRdb re-called the 5' RACE reads, giving one row per CDR3 protein. Here the sample spans approximately 280,000 distinct CDR3 sequences, about 8% being singletons. About this clonotype itself: Its antigen is unknown.

These data were also filed under a second study, of yellow fever vaccine responses in identical twins.

Input material: memory (CD45RO+) T cells sorted from blood. This chain joins TRBV7-9 and TRBJ1-2; weak D call: TRBD1 (6 bases). This TCR was sampled from a woman aged 18-30 years in good health. CDR3 in amino acids: CASSRTEWGYTF. The CDR3 DNA reads TGTGCCAGCAGCAGGACAGAGTGGGGCTACACCTTC.